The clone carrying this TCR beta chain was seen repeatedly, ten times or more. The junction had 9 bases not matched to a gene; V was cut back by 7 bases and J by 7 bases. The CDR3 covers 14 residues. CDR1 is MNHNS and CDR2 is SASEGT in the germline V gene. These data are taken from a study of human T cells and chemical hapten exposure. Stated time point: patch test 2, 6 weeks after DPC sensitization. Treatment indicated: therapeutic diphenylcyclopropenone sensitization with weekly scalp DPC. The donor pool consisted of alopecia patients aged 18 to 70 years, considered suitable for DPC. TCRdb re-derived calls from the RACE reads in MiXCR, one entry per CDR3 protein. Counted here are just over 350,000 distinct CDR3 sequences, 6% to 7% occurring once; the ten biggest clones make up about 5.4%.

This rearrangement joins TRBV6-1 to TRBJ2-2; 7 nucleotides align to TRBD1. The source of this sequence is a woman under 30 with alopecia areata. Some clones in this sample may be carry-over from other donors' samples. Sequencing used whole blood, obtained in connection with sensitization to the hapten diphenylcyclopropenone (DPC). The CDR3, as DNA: TGTGCCAGCAACGAAGACAGGGCGATCGGGGAGCTGTTTTTT. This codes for CASNEDRAIGELFF.